The 23 T cell receptor beta chains below all came from one sample that was sequenced in a study of Ad26.COV2.S vaccination and SARS-CoV-2 variants. Repertoires were generated with immunoSEQ multiplex PCR, while TCRdb's copy carries only in-frame clones and drops some. The sample lists under 550,000 clones, approximately 87% seen once, with approximately 4% in the top ten. Treatment specified: roughly 20 received Ad26.COV2.S at low or high dose, single or two shots; about 5 received placebo; per-sample allocation not given. At day 63 after the first vaccine or placebo injection, samples were drawn. Material: peripheral blood, obtained in a trial of Ad26.COV2.S vaccine versus placebo. Receptors were obtained from a person aged 18-65 years who received the Ad26.COV2.S COVID-19 vaccine or a placebo.

The V gene is TRBV27, the J gene TRBJ1-6; 7 nucleotides align to TRBD1. J lost 10 bases, V lost 6 bases, and 15 bases had no gene match. The CDR3 runs to 16 residues. Germline CDR1 and CDR2: MNHEY and SMNVEV (reference sequence). The CDR3 region is CASSQANRGWYSPLHF. CDR3 bases: TGTGCCAGCAGCCAAGCCAACAGGGGTTGGTACTCACCCCTCCACTTT.

The sample holds one count of this clone. The J gene is TRBJ2-5, the V gene TRBV28; maybe TRBD2 (7 bases). Trimming removed 5 bases from V and 1 base from J, with 17 bases in between. There are 16 residues in the CDR3. Germline V lookup: CDR1 MDHEN, CDR2 SYDVKM. The DNA for the CDR3 is TGTGCCAGCAGTCCCGGTGGGAGGGGGGTCCAAGAGACCCAGTACTTC. It translates to CASSPGGRGVQETQYF.

The V gene is TRBV6-2 or TRBV6-3, the J gene TRBJ1-2; a possible D gene is TRBD1 (6 bases). Trimming left V 5 bases short and J 3 bases short, with 10 bases between. Per the germline V gene, CDR1 is MNHEY and CDR2 is SVGEGT. This CDR3 contains 13 residues. The CDR3 coding sequence is TGTGCCAGCAGTGTAGGGGGAGACTATGGCTACACCTTC. This translates into CASSVGGDYGYTF.

The rearrangement uses TRBV3-1 (or the pseudogene TRBV3-2) and TRBJ1-2, with D possibly TRBD1 on 6 matching bases. The ends were cut back, 2 bases at V and 3 bases at J, with 10 bases in the middle. Per germline, CDR1 LGHDT and CDR2 YNNKEL (reference sequence). This CDR3 spans 14 amino acids. The CDR3: CASSQIGGDYGYTF. CDR3 nucleotides: TGTGCCAGCAGCCAAATAGGGGGTGACTATGGCTACACCTTC.

The J gene is TRBJ2-7, the V gene TRBV9; 8 bases align to TRBD1. CDR3 size: 14 residues. With V trimmed by 2 bases and J by 3 bases, 4 bases remained unmatched. The germline V gene encodes CDR1 SGDLS and CDR2 YYNGEE. The CDR3 sequence: CASSVGQGFYEQYF. The CDR3 nucleotides are TGTGCCAGCAGCGTCGGACAGGGATTCTACGAGCAGTACTTC.

V and J are TRBV4-3 and TRBJ1-4; D gene ambiguous. Trimming removed 9 bases from V and 0 bases from J, with 14 bases in between. This CDR3 contains 15 residues. Germline-derived CDR1 and CDR2 are LGHNA and YSLEER. The CDR3 loop reads CASSPGITTNEKLFF. In nucleotides, the CDR3 is TGCGCCAGTTCTCCCGGGATAACAACTAATGAAAAACTGTTTTTT.

This clone appeared a single time. The V call is TRBV7-3, the J call TRBJ2-1; a weak D match, TRBD1 (6 bases). Germline assignment: CDR1 SGHTA and CDR2 FQGTGA. The CDR3 totals 15 residues. The V end lost 2 bases, the J end lost 6 bases, and 14 bases lay between the germline ends. This CDR3 is CASSLEGEGGNEQFF. The CDR3 region has the DNA TGTGCCAGCAGCTTAGAAGGGGAAGGGGGCAATGAGCAGTTCTTC.

This rearrangement joins TRBV2 to TRBJ2-2; perhaps TRBD1 as D (6 bases). Trimming pared 2 bases from V and 1 base from J, leaving 11 bases between. CDR1 is SNHLY, CDR2 FYNNEI, per germline. The CDR3 consists of 16 residues. This CDR3 reads CASSERGLQNTGELFF. The CDR3 DNA sequence: TGTGCCAGCAGTGAAAGGGGGTTGCAGAACACCGGGGAGCTGTTTTTT.

The J gene is TRBJ1-1, the V gene TRBV6-5; D might be TRBD1 (5 bases). The CDR3 is 15 amino acids. Between the trimmed V and J ends, which lost 7 bases and 1 base, there was a span of 16 bases. Germline V lookup: CDR1 MNHEY, CDR2 SVGAGI. CDR3 residues: CASTNRGGKNTEAFF. In nucleotides, the CDR3 is TGTGCCAGCACCAACCGGGGGGGAAAGAACACTGAAGCTTTCTTT.

V and J are TRBV2 and TRBJ1-2; D not certain. The CDR3 totals 17 residues. Per the germline V gene, CDR1 is SNHLY and CDR2 is FYNNEI. The ends were cut back, 3 bases at V and 2 bases at J, with 19 bases in the middle. In nucleotides, the CDR3 is TGTGCCAGCAGTGACCCTCCCGAGATAGGTAGAAACTATGGCTACACCTTC. Its translation is CASSDPPEIGRNYGYTF.

V gene TRBV7-8 combines with J gene TRBJ2-2, with 7 bases lining up with TRBD1. Germline assignment: CDR1 SGHVS and CDR2 FQNEAQ. This CDR3 comprises 16 residues. J was trimmed by 3 bases and V by 1 base; bases with no gene match: 5. The CDR3 nucleotides are TGTGCCAGCAGCTTAGTGGACAGGTGGGACACCGGGGAGCTGTTTTTT. Encoded protein: CASSLVDRWDTGELFF.

The V gene is TRBV3-1 (or the pseudogene TRBV3-2), the J gene TRBJ2-3; 13 bases map to TRBD2. The germline V gene has CDR1 LGHDT and CDR2 YNNKEL (reference sequence). Germline trimming cut 4 bases from V and 5 bases from J; bases unmatched to any gene: 6. This CDR3 contains 16 residues. CDR3 in amino acids: CASSPQLAGGGDTQYF. The CDR3, as DNA: TGTGCCAGCAGCCCTCAACTAGCGGGGGGGGGAGATACGCAGTATTTT.

The chain is built from TRBV7-2 and TRBJ2-7; 9 bases are a match to TRBD1. The trim removed 5 bases at V and 2 bases at J, leaving 4 bases unmatched. The CDR3 length is 14 residues. CDR1 is SGHTA, CDR2 FQGNSA, per germline. This CDR3 is CASSARQGAYEQYF. The CDR3 DNA follows: TGTGCCAGCAGCGCCCGACAGGGGGCCTACGAGCAGTACTTC.

CDR3 sequence: CASSRRDLGNTIYF. The CDR3 DNA sequence: TGTGCCAGCAGTCGGCGGGACTTGGGAAACACCATATATTTT. The chain recombines TRBV28 with TRBJ1-3; possibly TRBD1 for D (5 bases). The CDR3 runs 14 residues. V dropped 5 bases and J dropped 4 bases, with 12 bases sitting between them. CDR1 and CDR2 (germline): MDHEN, SYDVKM. Combining the CDR3 with reference TRBV28 and TRBJ1-3 gives the whole variable domain DVKVTQSSRYLVKRTGEKVFLECVQDMDHENMFWYRQDPGLGLRLIYFSYDVKMKEKGDIPEGYSVSREKKERFSLILESASTNQTSMYLCASSRRDLGNTIYFGEGSWLTVV.

CDR3: CASSSSHRGRLGGETQYF. DNA for the CDR3: TGTGCCAGCAGTTCATCTCACAGGGGTCGGCTAGGGGGAGAGACCCAGTACTTC. This sequence joins TRBV28 and TRBJ2-5, with 7 bases that match TRBD1. Germline CDR1 MDHEN, CDR2 SYDVKM. The CDR3 has 18 amino acids. With V trimmed by 4 bases and J by 4 bases, 18 bases remained unmatched. The full variable domain, its missing parts supplied by reference TRBV28 and TRBJ2-5, is DVKVTQSSRYLVKRTGEKVFLECVQDMDHENMFWYRQDPGLGLRLIYFSYDVKMKEKGDIPEGYSVSREKKERFSLILESASTNQTSMYLCASSSSHRGRLGGETQYFGPGTRLLVL.

The gene calls are TRBV28 and TRBJ1-6; the D is unclear. Germline CDR1 reads MDHEN; CDR2 reads SYDVKM. There are 17 residues in the CDR3. The V end was cut by 6 bases, the J end by 0 bases, with 15 bases between. The CDR3 DNA reads as TGTGCCAGCAGCGTAGAAGAACGGAGCTCCTATAATTCACCCCTCCACTTT. It yields the protein CASSVEERSSYNSPLHF.

The chain has TRBV4-1 and TRBJ1-2; D is perhaps TRBD1 (6 bases). CDR3 length: 16 residues. The V gene's germline CDR1 is MGHRA and CDR2 YSYEKL. V lost 1 base and J 4 bases, leaving 16 bases between the germline ends. CDR3 sequence (DNA): TGCGCCAGCAGCCAAGCGCAATCAACAGGGCCCTATGGCTACACCTTC. It yields the protein CASSQAQSTGPYGYTF.

This clone was seen just once. The V call is TRBV4-3, the J call TRBJ1-4; D is unclear. Germline values: CDR1 LGHNA, CDR2 YSLEER. V was cut by 5 bases and J by 2 bases, with 9 bases left in between. The CDR3 spans 14 residues. The CDR3 spells CASSTWSTNEKLFF. CDR3 DNA: TGCGCCAGCAGCACTTGGTCCACTAATGAAAAACTGTTTTTT.

The chain carries TRBV6-1 and TRBJ2-7, with TRBD1 matching 9 bases. With V trimmed by 1 base and J by 4 bases, 5 bases remained unmatched. The CDR3 loop spans 15 amino acids. From germline, CDR1 is MNHNS and CDR2 SASEGT. Written as DNA, the CDR3 is TGTGCCAGCAGTGAAGGCGGGACAGGGTTGTACGAGCAGTACTTC. This gives the protein CASSEGGTGLYEQYF.

The chain links TRBV3-1 (or the pseudogene TRBV3-2) to TRBJ1-1, with D possibly being TRBD1 (5 bases). Germline CDR1 reads LGHDT; CDR2 reads YNNKEL (reference sequence). The CDR3 extends over 12 amino acids. V was clipped by 0 bases and J by 10 bases, with 9 bases between them. This CDR3 is CASSQETGSAFF. As DNA, the CDR3 is TGTGCCAGCAGCCAAGAAACAGGCTCAGCTTTCTTT.

The chain couples TRBV2 to TRBJ2-7; D is possibly TRBD1 or TRBD2 (5 bases each). The CDR3 has 11 amino acids. V shed 8 bases and J shed 7 bases, with 12 bases lying between them. Germline V gives CDR1 SNHLY, CDR2 FYNNEI. In DNA form, the CDR3 reads TGTGCCAGCGCCGGGGCGTGGGAGCAGTACTTC. This sequence encodes CASAGAWEQYF.

CDR3 region: CATARGAGVGNQPQHF. DNA for the CDR3: TGTGCCACGGCCCGGGGCGCGGGGGTCGGTAATCAGCCCCAGCATTTT. V gene TRBV19 combines with J gene TRBJ1-5, with D maybe TRBD1 (5 bases). The germline CDR1 and CDR2 sequences are LNHDA and SQIVND (reference sequence). The CDR3 covers 16 residues. Trimming removed 10 bases from V and 4 bases from J, with 23 bases in between.

J is TRBJ2-3 and V is TRBV10-3; no reliable D call. With 7 bases removed from V and 4 bases from J, the gap between germline ends came to 15 bases. In germline, CDR1 is ENHRY, CDR2 SYGVKD. This CDR3 comprises 14 residues. The CDR3 loop reads CAITSSMGSDTQYF. The CDR3 nucleotides are TGTGCCATCACTTCGAGTATGGGGTCAGATACGCAGTATTTT.